One sample yielded the 10 T cell receptor beta chains listed below, sequenced in a study of post-analysis software for immune sequencing data. Findings of the study overall: Controls showed lower frequencies than patients for roughly 5 TRBV segments, and TRBV5-6, TRBV5-1 and TRBV20-1 were among these.

cDNA libraries for TCR beta contained unique molecular identifiers. TCRdb recomputed calls from the PCR reads with MiXCR, one row per CDR3 protein. The data show about 820,000 distinct CDR3 sequences, roughly half seen once. For these receptors, no antigen is known. Sequenced sample: blood. Receptors were obtained from a girl aged 5 to 17 with multiple sclerosis.

This chain connects TRBV5-5 to TRBJ2-2; D is unclear. The CDR3 has 12 residues. V was pared by 3 bases and J by 1 base, with 1 base between. CDR1 is SGHKS and CDR2 is YYEKEE in the germline V gene (reference sequence). The CDR3 loop reads CASSWNTGELFF. CDR3 DNA: TGTGCCAGCAGCTGGAACACCGGGGAGCTGTTTTTT. The full variable domain, with the rest looked up from reference TRBV5-5 and TRBJ2-2, is DAGVTQSPTHLIKTRGQQVTLRCSPISGHKSVSWYQQVLGQGPQFIFQYYEKEERGRGNFPDRFSARQFPNYSSELNVNALLLGDSALYLCASSWNTGELFFGEGSRLTVL.

CDR3 region: CASSFALELFF. The CDR3 DNA reads as TGTGCCAGCAGTTTTGCCTTGGAGCTGTTTTTT. The rearrangement links TRBV12-3 or TRBV12-4 to TRBJ2-2; D not resolved. Trimming stripped 3 bases from V and 10 bases from J, with 6 bases between. The CDR3 is 11 residues long.

The J gene is TRBJ2-4, the V gene TRBV14, with a possible D match to TRBD2 (5 bases). Trimming pared 5 bases from V and 13 bases from J, leaving 15 bases between. The V gene's germline CDR1 is SGHDN and CDR2 FVKESK. CDR3 size: 12 residues. CDR3 bases: TGTGCCAGCAGCAGTCGTCCGAGGGAGCAGTACTTC. Amino acid sequence: CASSSRPREQYF.

This clonotype was seen only a few times. The gene calls are TRBV20-1 and TRBJ2-1; TRBD2 matches 11 bases. J lost 5 bases, V lost 2 bases, and 5 bases had no gene match. Looked up from germline, CDR1 is DFQATT and CDR2 is SNEGSKA (reference sequence). The CDR3 sequence is 15 residues long. The CDR3 loop reads CSARIAGGRHNEQFF. In nucleotides, the CDR3 is TGCAGTGCTAGAATAGCGGGAGGGCGCCACAATGAGCAGTTCTTC.

The chain carries TRBV7-6 and TRBJ2-7; 7 nucleotides line up with TRBD1. Per germline, CDR1 SGHVS and CDR2 FNYEAQ. The CDR3 has 15 amino acids. The V and J ends lost 0 bases and 2 bases, in that order; junction bases with no gene match: 4. In DNA, the CDR3 is TGTGCCAGCAGCTTAGCCCGGGACAGTCCCTACGAGCAGTACTTC. Its translation is CASSLARDSPYEQYF.

Of note for this clonotype: One end of the junction is discordant with germline, which a read error may explain. CDR3 nucleotides: TGTACCAGCAGTTCAAACCCCGGGGACAGCTATGGCTACACCTTC. Translating it yields CTSSSNPGDSYGYTF. This chain connects TRBV27 to TRBJ1-2, with 7 bases lining up with TRBD1. This CDR3 has 15 residues. Germline assignment: CDR1 MNHEY and CDR2 SMNVEV (reference sequence).

The chain couples TRBV5-5 to TRBJ2-5; TRBD1 matches 12 bases. The end of the DNA is better explained by TRBJ2-7, so the J call may be wrong. From germline, CDR1 is SGHKS and CDR2 YYEKEE (reference sequence). This CDR3 is built from 14 residues. CDR3 region: CASRAGTGGVEQYF. The CDR3 DNA reads TGTGCCAGCAGAGCCGGGACAGGGGGCGTCGAGCAGTACTTC.

The chain is built from TRBV25-1 and TRBJ1-1, with 11 bases identical to TRBD1. The CDR3 covers 14 residues. The germline V gene encodes CDR1 MGHDK and CDR2 SYGVNS. V gave up 3 bases and J gave up 6 bases; unmatched junction bases: 3. CDR3 amino acids: CASSESGQGAEAFF. Written as DNA, the CDR3 is TGTGCCAGCAGTGAGTCGGGACAGGGGGCTGAAGCTTTCTTT.

V is TRBV5-5 and J is TRBJ2-1, with a weak D call TRBD2 (6 bases). Trimming took 5 bases from V and 4 from J, leaving 13 bases between them. Germline lookup yields CDR1 SGHKS and CDR2 YYEKEE (reference sequence). This CDR3 is 14 amino acids long. The CDR3 sequence is CASSRRDSYNEQFF. Here the CDR3 DNA reads TGTGCCAGCAGTCGAAGGGACTCATACAATGAGCAGTTCTTC.

This clonotype was observed a few times. This chain joins TRBV11-1 and TRBJ2-6; 8 bases are shared with TRBD1. V gave up 3 bases and J gave up 0 bases; unmatched junction bases: 7. The CDR3 covers 18 residues. Looked up from germline, CDR1 is SGHAT and CDR2 is FQDESV (reference sequence). DNA of the CDR3: TGTGCCAGCAGCTTCCGGCCAGGGGGCATCTCTGGGGCCAACGTCCTGACTTTC. This sequence encodes CASSFRPGGISGANVLTF.